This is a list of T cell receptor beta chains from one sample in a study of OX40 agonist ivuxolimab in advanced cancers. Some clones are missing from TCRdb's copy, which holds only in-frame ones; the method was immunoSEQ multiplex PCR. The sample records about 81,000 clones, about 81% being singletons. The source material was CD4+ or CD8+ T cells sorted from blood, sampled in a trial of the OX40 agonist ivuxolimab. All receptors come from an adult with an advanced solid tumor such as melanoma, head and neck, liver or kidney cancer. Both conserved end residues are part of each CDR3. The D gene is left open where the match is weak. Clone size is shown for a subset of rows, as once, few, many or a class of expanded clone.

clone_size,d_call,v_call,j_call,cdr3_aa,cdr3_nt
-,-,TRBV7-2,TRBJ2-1,CASSSAFEQFF,TGTGCCAGCAGCTCTGCATTTGAGCAGTTCTTC
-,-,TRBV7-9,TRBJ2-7,CASGGGSGSEQYF,TGTGCCAGCGGCGGCGGCTCTGGTTCCGAGCAGTACTTC
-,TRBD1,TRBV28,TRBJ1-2,CASSHPGQGEYGYTF,TGTGCCAGCAGTCACCCGGGACAGGGAGAATATGGCTACACCTTC
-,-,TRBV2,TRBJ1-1,CASNQGNTEAFF,TGTGCCAGCAACCAGGGGAACACTGAAGCTTTCTTT
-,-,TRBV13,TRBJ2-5,CASSLRGAQETQYF,TGTGCCAGCAGCTTGAGGGGGGCCCAAGAGACCCAGTACTTC
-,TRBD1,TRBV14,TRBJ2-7,CASSRTGRTYEQYF,TGTGCCAGCAGCCGGACAGGGAGGACCTACGAGCAGTACTTC
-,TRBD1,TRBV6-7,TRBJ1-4,CASTPPGQGAMDEKLFF,TGTGCCAGCACTCCGCCGGGACAGGGGGCCATGGATGAAAAACTGTTTTTT
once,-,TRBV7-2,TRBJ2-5,CASSSIMSRGETQYF,TGTGCCAGCAGCTCTATCATGAGTAGGGGGGAGACCCAGTACTTC
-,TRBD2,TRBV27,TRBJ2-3,CASTSLAGGRVDTQYF,TGTGCCAGCACCTCCCTAGCGGGGGGGCGTGTAGATACGCAGTATTTT
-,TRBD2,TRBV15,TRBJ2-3,CATSREGSGGDTDTQYF,TGTGCCACCAGCAGAGAGGGGAGCGGGGGAGATACAGATACGCAGTATTTT
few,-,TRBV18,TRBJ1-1,CASSPEGVLNTEAFF,TGTGCCAGCTCACCAGAGGGGGTTTTAAACACTGAAGCTTTCTTT
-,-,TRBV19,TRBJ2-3,CASSIYEGGQVGTDTQYF,TGTGCCAGTAGTATATATGAGGGAGGACAGGTTGGCACAGATACGCAGTATTTT
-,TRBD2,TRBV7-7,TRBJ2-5,CASSFGGTQETQYF,TGTGCTAGCAGCTTCGGGGGGACCCAAGAGACCCAGTACTTC
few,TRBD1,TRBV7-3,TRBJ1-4,CASSGRQGAHEKLFF,TGTGCCAGCAGCGGACGGCAGGGGGCACATGAAAAACTGTTTTTT
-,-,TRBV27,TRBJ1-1,CASSFGRQAFF,TGTGCCAGCAGTTTTGGGAGGCAAGCTTTCTTT
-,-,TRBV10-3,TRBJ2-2,CAIRPGTSNTGELFF,TGTGCCATCAGGCCCGGGACCTCTAACACCGGGGAGCTGTTTTTT
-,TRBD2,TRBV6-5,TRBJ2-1,CASSSSGGNYNEQFF,TGTGCCAGCAGTTCTAGCGGGGGAAATTACAATGAGCAGTTCTTC
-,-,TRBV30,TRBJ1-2,CAWIRGTAGYGYTF,TGTGCCTGGATTAGAGGGACCGCGGGCTATGGCTACACCTTC